In its sample, the clone carrying this TCR beta chain was seen a few times. This entry is derived from a study of T cells after yellow fever vaccination. Germline values: CDR1 SGDLS, CDR2 YYNGEE. The CDR3 consists of 15 residues. The ends lost 6 bases at V and 6 bases at J; junction bases unmatched: 10. Via MiXCR, TCRdb re-called the 5' RACE reads, giving one row per CDR3 protein. The table includes about 360,000 distinct CDR3 sequences, approximately 5.7% detected once. This sequence joins TRBV9 and TRBJ2-1, with TRBD1 matching 9 bases. Sequenced here: PBMCs, sampled 5 days after the yellow fever booster vaccination. This receptor was taken from a young man who received the YFV17D yellow fever vaccine. CDR3 in amino acids: CASTPGTGTFNEQFF. CDR3 in DNA: TGTGCCAGCACCCCTGGGACAGGGACGTTCAATGAGCAGTTCTTC.